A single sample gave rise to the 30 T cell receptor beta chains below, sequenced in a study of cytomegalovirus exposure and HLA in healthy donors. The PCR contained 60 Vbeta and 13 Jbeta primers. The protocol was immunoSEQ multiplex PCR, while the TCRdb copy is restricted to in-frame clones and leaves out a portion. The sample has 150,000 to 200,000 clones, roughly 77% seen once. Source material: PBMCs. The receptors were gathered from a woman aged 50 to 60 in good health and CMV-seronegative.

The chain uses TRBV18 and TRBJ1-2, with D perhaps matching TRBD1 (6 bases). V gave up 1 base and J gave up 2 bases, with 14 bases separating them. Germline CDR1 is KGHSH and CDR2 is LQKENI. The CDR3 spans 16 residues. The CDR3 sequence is CASSPRSSGDNYGYTF. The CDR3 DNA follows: TGTGCCAGCTCACCACGTTCGTCAGGGGACAACTATGGCTACACCTTC.

The CDR3 DNA reads TGTGCCAGCACTAGACAAGGGGTTACCGGCTCTGGCTACACCTTC. Translating it yields CASTRQGVTGSGYTF. This chain links TRBV27 with TRBJ1-2; D might be TRBD1 (5 bases). The length of the CDR3 is 15 residues. Germline values: CDR1 MNHEY, CDR2 SMNVEV (reference sequence). Trimming left V 7 bases short and J 7 bases short, with 22 bases between.

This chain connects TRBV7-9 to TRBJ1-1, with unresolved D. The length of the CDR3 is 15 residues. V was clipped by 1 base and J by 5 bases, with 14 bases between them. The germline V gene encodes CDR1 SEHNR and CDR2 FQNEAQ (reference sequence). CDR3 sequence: CASSLGGGRETEAFF. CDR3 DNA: TGTGCCAGCAGCTTAGGAGGCGGGAGAGAGACTGAAGCTTTCTTT.

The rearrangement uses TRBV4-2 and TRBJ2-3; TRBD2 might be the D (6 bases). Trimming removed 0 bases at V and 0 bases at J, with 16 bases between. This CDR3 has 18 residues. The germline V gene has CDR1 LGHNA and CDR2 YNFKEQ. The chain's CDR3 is CASSQDLASRGSTDTQYF. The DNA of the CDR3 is TGTGCCAGCAGCCAAGATCTGGCTAGCCGGGGGAGCACAGATACGCAGTATTTT.

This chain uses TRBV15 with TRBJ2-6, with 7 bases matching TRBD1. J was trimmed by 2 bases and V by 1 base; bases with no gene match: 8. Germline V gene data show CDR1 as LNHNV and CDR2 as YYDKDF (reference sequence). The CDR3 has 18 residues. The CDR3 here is CATSRGKGALTGANVLTF. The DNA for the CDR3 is TGTGCCACCAGCAGAGGCAAGGGGGCTCTAACTGGGGCCAACGTCCTGACTTTC.

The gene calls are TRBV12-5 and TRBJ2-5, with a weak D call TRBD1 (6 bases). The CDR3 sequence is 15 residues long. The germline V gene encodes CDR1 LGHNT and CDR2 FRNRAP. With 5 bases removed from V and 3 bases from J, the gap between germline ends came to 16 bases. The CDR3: CASGRGSRGEETQYF. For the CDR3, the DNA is TGTGCTAGTGGTCGAGGGAGCAGGGGTGAAGAGACCCAGTACTTC. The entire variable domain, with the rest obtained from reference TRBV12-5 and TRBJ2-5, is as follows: DARVTQTPRHKVTEMGQEVTMRCQPILGHNTVFWYRQTMMQGLELLAYFRNRAPLDDSGMPKDRFSAEMPDATLATLKIQPSEPRDSAVYFCASGRGSRGEETQYFGPGTRLLVL.

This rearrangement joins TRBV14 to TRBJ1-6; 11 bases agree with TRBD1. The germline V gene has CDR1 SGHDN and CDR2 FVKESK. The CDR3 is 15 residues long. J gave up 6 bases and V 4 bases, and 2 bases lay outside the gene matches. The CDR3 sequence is CASSPDRGPNSPLHF. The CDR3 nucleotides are TGTGCCAGCAGCCCGGACAGGGGGCCTAATTCACCCCTCCACTTT.

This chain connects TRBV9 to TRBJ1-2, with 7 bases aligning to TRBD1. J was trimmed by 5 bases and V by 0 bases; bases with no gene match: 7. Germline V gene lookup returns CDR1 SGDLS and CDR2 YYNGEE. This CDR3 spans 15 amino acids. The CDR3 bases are TGTGCCAGCAGCGTAGCTTCGGCAGGGGGATATGGCTACACCTTC. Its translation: CASSVASAGGYGYTF.

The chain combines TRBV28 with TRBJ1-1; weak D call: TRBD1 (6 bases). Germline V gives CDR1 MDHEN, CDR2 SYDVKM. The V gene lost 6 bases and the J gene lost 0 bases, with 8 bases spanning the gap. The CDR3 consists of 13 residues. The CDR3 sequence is CASSRGMNTEAFF. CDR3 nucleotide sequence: TGTGCCAGCAGCAGGGGTATGAACACTGAAGCTTTCTTT.

The CDR3 loop is CASSPIMRGDTQYF. The CDR3, as DNA: TGTGCCAGCAGCCCTATAATGAGGGGGGATACGCAGTATTTT. V usage is TRBV7-2 and J usage is TRBJ2-3, with D tentatively TRBD1 (6 bases). CDR1 is SGHTA and CDR2 is FQGNSA in the germline V gene. V dropped 5 bases and J dropped 6 bases, with 15 bases sitting between them. The CDR3 has 14 residues.

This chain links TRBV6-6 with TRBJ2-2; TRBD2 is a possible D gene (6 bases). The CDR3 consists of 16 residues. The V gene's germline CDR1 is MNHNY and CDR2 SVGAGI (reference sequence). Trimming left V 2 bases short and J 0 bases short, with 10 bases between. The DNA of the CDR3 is TGTGCCAGCAGTTACGAGGTAGCGGCGAACACCGGGGAGCTGTTTTTT. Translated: CASSYEVAANTGELFF.

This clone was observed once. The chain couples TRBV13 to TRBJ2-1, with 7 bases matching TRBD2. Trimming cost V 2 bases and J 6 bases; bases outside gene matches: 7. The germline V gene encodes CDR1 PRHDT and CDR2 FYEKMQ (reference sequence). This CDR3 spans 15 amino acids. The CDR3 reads CASSLKREWINEQFF. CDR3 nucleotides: TGTGCCAGCAGCTTAAAGCGGGAATGGATCAATGAGCAGTTCTTC.

The CDR3 sequence: CASRIGGTLYNEQFF. CDR3 sequence (DNA): TGTGCCAGCAGAATTGGGGGGACTCTCTACAATGAGCAGTTCTTC. This chain uses TRBV28 with TRBJ2-1; a possible D gene is TRBD2 (6 bases). The CDR3 contains 15 residues. V was pared by 6 bases and J by 3 bases, with 15 bases between. CDR1 and CDR2 (germline): MDHEN, SYDVKM.

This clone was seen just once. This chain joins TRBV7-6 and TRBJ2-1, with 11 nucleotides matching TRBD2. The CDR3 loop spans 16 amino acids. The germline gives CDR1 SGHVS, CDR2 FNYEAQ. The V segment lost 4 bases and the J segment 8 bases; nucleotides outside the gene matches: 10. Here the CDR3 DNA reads TGTGCCAGCAGCTCCCGTCGACTAGCGGGACACTATGAGCAGTTCTTC. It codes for CASSSRRLAGHYEQFF.

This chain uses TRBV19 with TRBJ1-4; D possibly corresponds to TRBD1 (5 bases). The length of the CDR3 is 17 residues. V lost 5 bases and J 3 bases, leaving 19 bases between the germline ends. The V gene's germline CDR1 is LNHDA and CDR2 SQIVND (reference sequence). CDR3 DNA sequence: TGTGCCAGTAGTGTGCTCCAGGGAGGGCGAGCTAATGAAAAACTGTTTTTT. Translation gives CASSVLQGGRANEKLFF.

The CDR3 nucleotides are TGTGCCAGCAGTCTGGGGGGGGACACTGAAGCTTTCTTT. As protein: CASSLGGDTEAFF. V usage is TRBV6-6 and J usage is TRBJ1-1; tentative D call: TRBD1 (5 bases). This CDR3 is built from 13 residues. Germline-derived CDR1 and CDR2 are MNHNY and SVGAGI (reference sequence). With 5 bases removed from V and 3 bases from J, the gap between germline ends came to 10 bases.

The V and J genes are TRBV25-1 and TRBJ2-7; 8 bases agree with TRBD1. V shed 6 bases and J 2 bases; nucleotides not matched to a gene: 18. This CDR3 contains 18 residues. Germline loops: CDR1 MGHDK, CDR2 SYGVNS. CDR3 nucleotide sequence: TGTGCCAGCAGCGCTCTGGCAGGGGGCAGGTTTGGGCCCTACGAGCAGTACTTC. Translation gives CASSALAGGRFGPYEQYF.

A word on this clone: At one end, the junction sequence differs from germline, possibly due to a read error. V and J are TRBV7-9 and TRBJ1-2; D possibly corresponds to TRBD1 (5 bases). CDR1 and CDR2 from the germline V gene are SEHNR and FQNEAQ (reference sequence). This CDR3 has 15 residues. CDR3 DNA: TGTTCCAGCAGCTTAGCCGCGGGGCCTAACTATGGCTACACCTTC. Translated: CSSSLAAGPNYGYTF.

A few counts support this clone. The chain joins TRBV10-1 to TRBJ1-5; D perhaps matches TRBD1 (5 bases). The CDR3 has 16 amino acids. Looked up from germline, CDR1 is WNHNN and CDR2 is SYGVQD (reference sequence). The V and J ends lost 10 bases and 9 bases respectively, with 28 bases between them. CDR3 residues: CANWGRHPTNPRPQHF. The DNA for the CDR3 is TGCGCCAACTGGGGCAGGCACCCCACCAACCCGCGGCCCCAGCATTTT.

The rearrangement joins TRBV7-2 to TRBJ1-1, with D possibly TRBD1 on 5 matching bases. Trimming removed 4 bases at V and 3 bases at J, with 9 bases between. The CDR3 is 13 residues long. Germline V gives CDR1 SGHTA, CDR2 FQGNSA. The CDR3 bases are TGTGCCAGCAGCTCTCAGGGTTACACTGAAGCTTTCTTT. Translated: CASSSQGYTEAFF. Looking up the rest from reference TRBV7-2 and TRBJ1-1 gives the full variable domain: GAGVSQSPSNKVTEKGKDVELRCDPISGHTALYWYRQSLGQGLEFLIYFQGNSAPDKSGLPSDRFSAERTGGSVSTLTIQRTQQEDSAVYLCASSSQGYTEAFFGQGTRLTVV.

CDR3 loop: CASSLPGQGDEKLFF. The CDR3, as DNA: TGTGCCAGCAGCCTACCGGGACAGGGAGATGAAAAACTGTTTTTT. The chain employs TRBV9 and TRBJ1-4; 9 bases are a match to TRBD1. CDR3 length: 15 amino acids. Germline loops: CDR1 SGDLS, CDR2 YYNGEE. J was trimmed by 6 bases and V by 4 bases; bases with no gene match: 7.

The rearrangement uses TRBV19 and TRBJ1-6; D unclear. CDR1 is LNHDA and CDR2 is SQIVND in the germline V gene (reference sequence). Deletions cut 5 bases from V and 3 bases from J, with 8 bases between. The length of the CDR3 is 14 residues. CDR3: CASSQQLYNSPLHF. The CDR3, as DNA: TGTGCCAGTAGTCAACAGCTCTATAATTCACCCCTCCACTTT.

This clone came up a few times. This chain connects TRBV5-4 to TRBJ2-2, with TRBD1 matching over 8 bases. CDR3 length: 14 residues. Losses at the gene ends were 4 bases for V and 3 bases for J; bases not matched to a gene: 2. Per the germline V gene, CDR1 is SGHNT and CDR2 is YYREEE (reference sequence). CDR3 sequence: CASSRDRYTGELFF. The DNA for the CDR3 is TGTGCCAGCAGCCGGGACAGGTACACCGGGGAGCTGTTTTTT.

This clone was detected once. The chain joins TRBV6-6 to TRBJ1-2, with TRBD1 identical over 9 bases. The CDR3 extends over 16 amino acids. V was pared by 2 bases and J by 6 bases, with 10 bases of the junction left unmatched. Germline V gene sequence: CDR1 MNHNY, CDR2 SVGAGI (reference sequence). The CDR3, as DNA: TGTGCCAGCAGTTACACCACGCCGACAGGGGGAAATGGCTACACCTTC. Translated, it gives CASSYTTPTGGNGYTF.

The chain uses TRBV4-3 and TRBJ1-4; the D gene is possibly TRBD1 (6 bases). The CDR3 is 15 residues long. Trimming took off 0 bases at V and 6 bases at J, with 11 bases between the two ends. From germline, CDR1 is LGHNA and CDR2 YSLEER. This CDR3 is CASSQDREGDEKLFF. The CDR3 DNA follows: TGCGCCAGCAGCCAAGATCGAGAGGGGGATGAAAAACTGTTTTTT.

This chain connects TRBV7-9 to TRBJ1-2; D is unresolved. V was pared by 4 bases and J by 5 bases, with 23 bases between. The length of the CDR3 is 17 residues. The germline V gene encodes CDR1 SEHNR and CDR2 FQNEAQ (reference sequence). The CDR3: CASSSDRAGVYRYGYTF. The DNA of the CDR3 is TGTGCCAGCAGCTCGGACCGGGCCGGGGTTTATCGGTATGGCTACACCTTC.

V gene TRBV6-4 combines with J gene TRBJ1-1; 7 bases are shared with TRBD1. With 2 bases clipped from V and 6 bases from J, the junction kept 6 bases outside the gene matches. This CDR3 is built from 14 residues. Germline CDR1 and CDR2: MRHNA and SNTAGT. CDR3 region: CASSDGAGGAEAFF. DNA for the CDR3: TGTGCCAGCAGTGACGGGGCAGGGGGAGCTGAAGCTTTCTTT.

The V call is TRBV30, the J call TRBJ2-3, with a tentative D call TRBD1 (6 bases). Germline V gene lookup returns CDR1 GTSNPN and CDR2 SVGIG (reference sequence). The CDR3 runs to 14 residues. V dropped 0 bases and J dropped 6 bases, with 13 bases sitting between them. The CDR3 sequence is CAWSVTGFPDTQYF. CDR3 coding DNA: TGTGCCTGGAGTGTAACAGGGTTTCCCGATACGCAGTATTTT.

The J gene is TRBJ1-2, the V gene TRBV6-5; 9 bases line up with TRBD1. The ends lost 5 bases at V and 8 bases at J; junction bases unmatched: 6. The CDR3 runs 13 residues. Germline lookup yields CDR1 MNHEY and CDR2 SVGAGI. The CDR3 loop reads CASSEQGAWGYTF. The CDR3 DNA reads TGTGCCAGCAGTGAACAGGGGGCGTGGGGCTACACCTTC.

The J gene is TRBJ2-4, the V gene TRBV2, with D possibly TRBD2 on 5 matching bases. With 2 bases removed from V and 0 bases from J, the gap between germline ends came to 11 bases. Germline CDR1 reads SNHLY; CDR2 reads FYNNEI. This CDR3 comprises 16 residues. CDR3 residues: CASSESRVGAKNIQYF. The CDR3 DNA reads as TGTGCCAGCAGTGAATCGAGGGTAGGAGCCAAAAACATTCAGTACTTC. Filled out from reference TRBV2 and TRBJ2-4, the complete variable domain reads EPEVTQTPSHQVTQMGQEVILRCVPISNHLYFYWYRQILGQKVEFLVSFYNNEISEKSEIFDDQFSVERPDGSNFTLKIRSTKLEDSAMYFCASSESRVGAKNIQYFGAGTRLSVL.